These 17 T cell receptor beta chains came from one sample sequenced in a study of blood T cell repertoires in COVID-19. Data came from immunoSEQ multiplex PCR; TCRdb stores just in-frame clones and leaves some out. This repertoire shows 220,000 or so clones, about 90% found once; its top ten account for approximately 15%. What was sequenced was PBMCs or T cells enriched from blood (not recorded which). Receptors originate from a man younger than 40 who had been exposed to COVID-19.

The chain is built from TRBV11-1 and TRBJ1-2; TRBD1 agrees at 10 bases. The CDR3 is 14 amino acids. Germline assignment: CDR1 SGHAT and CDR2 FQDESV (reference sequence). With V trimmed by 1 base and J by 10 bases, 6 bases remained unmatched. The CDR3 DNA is TGTGCCAGCAGCTTAGAGCGGGACAGGGGAGCCTACACCTTC. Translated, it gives CASSLERDRGAYTF.

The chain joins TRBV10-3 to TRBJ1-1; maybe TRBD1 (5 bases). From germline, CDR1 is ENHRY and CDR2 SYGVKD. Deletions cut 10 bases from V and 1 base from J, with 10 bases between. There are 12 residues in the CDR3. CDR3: CATTQGNTEAFF. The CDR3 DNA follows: TGTGCCACTACGCAGGGGAACACTGAAGCTTTCTTT.

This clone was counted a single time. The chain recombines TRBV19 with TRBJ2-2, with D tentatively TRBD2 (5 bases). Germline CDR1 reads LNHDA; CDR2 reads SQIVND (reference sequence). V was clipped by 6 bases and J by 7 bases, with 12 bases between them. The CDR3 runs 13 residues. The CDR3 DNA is TGTGCCAGTAGACCGATCGCGGGCGGGGAGCTGTTTTTT. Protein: CASRPIAGGELFF.

CDR3 loop: CSVDGQGAYGYTF. In nucleotides, the CDR3 is TGCAGCGTTGACGGACAGGGGGCCTATGGCTACACCTTC. The chain has TRBV29-1 and TRBJ1-2; 11 nucleotides match TRBD1. The germline V gene encodes CDR1 SQVTM and CDR2 ANQGSEA. This CDR3 spans 13 amino acids. Germline trimming cut 3 bases from V and 4 bases from J; bases unmatched to any gene: 1.

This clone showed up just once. The CDR3 coding sequence is TGTGCCAGCAGCTTGGTGGGACAGACTCGTGGAAACACCATATATTTT. Translated: CASSLVGQTRGNTIYF. This chain links TRBV5-6 with TRBJ1-3; 7 bases match TRBD1. The V gene's germline CDR1 is SGHDT and CDR2 YYEEEE. This CDR3 contains 16 residues. V was clipped by 0 bases and J by 3 bases; unmatched bases: 6.

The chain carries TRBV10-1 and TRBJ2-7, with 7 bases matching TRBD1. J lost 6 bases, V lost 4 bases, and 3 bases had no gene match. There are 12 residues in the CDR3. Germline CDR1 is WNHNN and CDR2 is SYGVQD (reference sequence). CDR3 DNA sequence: TGCGCCAGCAGTGGGCCAGGGGGCGAGCAGTACTTC. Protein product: CASSGPGGEQYF.

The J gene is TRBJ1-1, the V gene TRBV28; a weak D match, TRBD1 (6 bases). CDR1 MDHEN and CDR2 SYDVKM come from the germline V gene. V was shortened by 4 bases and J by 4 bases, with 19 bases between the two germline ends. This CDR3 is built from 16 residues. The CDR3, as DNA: TGTGCCAGCAGTTCCCCGGGGGGGCTGGGGCGCACTGAAGCTTTCTTT. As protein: CASSSPGGLGRTEAFF.

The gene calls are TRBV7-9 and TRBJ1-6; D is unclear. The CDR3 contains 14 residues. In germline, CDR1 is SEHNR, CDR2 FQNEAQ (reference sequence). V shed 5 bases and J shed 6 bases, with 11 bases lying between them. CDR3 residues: CASSRENANSPLHF. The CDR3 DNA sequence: TGTGCCAGCAGCCGAGAAAACGCTAATTCACCCCTCCACTTT.

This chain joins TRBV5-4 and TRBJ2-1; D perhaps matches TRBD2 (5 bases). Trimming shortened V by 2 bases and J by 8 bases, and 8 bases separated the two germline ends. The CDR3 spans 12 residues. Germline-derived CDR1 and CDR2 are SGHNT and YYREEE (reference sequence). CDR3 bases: TGTGCCAGCAGCTTCCCGAGGGATGAGCAGTTCTTC. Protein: CASSFPRDEQFF.

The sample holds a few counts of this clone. DNA for the CDR3: TGTGCCAGCAGCTTCGAACAGAATTCACCCCTCCACTTT. Its protein product is CASSFEQNSPLHF. The gene calls are TRBV7-9 and TRBJ1-6; no clear D gene. The CDR3 totals 13 residues. The germline V and J ends were trimmed by 3 bases and 7 bases, with 7 bases remaining between them. The germline CDR1 and CDR2 sequences are SEHNR and FQNEAQ (reference sequence).

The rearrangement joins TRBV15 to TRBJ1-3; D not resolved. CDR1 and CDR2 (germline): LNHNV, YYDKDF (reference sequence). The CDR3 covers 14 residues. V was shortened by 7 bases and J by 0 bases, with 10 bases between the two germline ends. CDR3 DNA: TGTGCCACCATCCCGGGAGGCTCTGGAAACACCATATATTTT. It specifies CATIPGGSGNTIYF.

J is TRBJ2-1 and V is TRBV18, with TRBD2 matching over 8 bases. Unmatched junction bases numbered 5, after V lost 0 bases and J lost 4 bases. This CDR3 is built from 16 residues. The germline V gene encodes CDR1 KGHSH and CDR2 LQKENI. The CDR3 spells CASSPPAGDLYNEQFF. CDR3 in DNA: TGTGCCAGCTCACCACCAGCGGGGGACCTATACAATGAGCAGTTCTTC.

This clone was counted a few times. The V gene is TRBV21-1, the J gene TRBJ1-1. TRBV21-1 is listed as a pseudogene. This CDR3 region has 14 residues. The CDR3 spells CASSPEDINTEAFF. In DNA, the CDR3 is TGTGCCAGCAGCCCGGAGGATATAAACACTGAAGCTTTCTTT.

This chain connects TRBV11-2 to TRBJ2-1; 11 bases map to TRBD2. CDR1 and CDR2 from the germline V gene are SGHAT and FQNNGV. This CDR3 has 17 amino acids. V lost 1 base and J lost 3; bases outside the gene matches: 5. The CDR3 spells CASSLASSGGFYNEQFF. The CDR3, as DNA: TGTGCCAGCAGCTTAGCGTCTAGCGGGGGGTTCTACAATGAGCAGTTCTTC.

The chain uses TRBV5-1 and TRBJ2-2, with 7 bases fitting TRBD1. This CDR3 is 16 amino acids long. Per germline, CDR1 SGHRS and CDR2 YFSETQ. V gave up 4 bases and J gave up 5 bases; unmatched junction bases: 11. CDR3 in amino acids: CASSPKDRLITGELFF. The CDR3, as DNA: TGCGCCAGCAGCCCCAAGGACAGGCTCATAACCGGGGAGCTGTTTTTT. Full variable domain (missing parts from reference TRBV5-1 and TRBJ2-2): KAGVTQTPRYLIKTRGQQVTLSCSPISGHRSVSWYQQTPGQGLQFLFEYFSETQRNKGNFPGRFSGRQFSNSRSEMNVSTLELGDSALYLCASSPKDRLITGELFFGEGSRLTVL.

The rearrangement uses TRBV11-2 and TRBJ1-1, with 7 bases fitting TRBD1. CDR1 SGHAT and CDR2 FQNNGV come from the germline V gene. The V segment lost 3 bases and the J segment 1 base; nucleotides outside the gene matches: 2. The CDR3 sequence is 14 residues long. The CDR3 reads CASSLQGENTEAFF. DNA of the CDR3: TGTGCCAGCAGCTTGCAGGGGGAGAACACTGAAGCTTTCTTT.

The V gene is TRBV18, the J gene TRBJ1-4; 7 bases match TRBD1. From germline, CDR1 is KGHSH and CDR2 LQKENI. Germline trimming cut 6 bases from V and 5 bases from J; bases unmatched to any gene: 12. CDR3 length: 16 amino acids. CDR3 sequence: CASSLELRDRNEKLFF. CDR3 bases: TGTGCCAGCTCCTTAGAGCTCCGGGACAGAAATGAAAAACTGTTTTTT.